Listed below are T cell receptor beta chains from one sample, sequenced in a study of prognosis after radiotherapy for stage I lung cancer. One entry per CDR3 protein, called by TCRdb with MiXCR from the multiplex PCR reads. The sample has some 13,000 distinct CDR3 sequences; around 48% are singletons. Material: PBMCs, obtained before or after stereotactic body radiation therapy (not recorded which). The receptors were gathered from a donor over 45 with non-small cell lung cancer. The CDR3 runs from the conserved cysteine through the conserved F or W. The D gene is left open where the match is weak. Some rows have no size entry. The others give once, few or many, or a class for an expanded clone.

abundance: once; v_gene: TRBV20-1; d_gene: -; j_gene: TRBJ1-6; CDR3aa: CSAIDSYNSPLHF; CDR3nt: TGCAGTGCTATTGACAGTTATAATTCACCCCTCCACTTT
abundance: -; v_gene: TRBV19; d_gene: TRBD1; j_gene: TRBJ1-5; CDR3aa: CVSSIQGGNHPQHF; CDR3nt: TGTGTCAGTAGCATCCAGGGGGGAAATCATCCCCAGCATTTT
abundance: -; v_gene: TRBV11-3; d_gene: TRBD2; j_gene: TRBJ2-7; CDR3aa: CASSHGEGAEYF; CDR3nt: TGTGCCAGCAGCCACGGGGAGGGCGCGGAATACTTC
abundance: large; v_gene: TRBV4-3; d_gene: -; j_gene: TRBJ2-7; CDR3aa: CASSQDLGFDEQYF; CDR3nt: TGCGCCAGCAGCCAAGATCTAGGTTTTGACGAGCAGTACTTC
abundance: medium-sized; v_gene: TRBV16; d_gene: -; j_gene: TRBJ1-2; CDR3aa: CASSQSRAGFYGYTF; CDR3nt: TGTGCCAGCAGCCAATCGAGAGCCGGCTTCTATGGCTACACCTTC
abundance: medium-sized; v_gene: TRBV7-2; d_gene: -; j_gene: TRBJ1-6; CDR3aa: CASSRQAGVAALHF; CDR3nt: TGTGCCAGCAGCCGACAGGCCGGCGTTGCGGCCCTCCACTTT
abundance: once; v_gene: TRBV4-3; d_gene: -; j_gene: TRBJ2-3; CDR3aa: CASSQEFTDTQYF; CDR3nt: TGCGCCAGCAGCCAAGAGTTTACAGATACGCAGTATTTT
abundance: -; v_gene: TRBV6-5; d_gene: TRBD1; j_gene: TRBJ1-2; CDR3aa: CASSYGQGDYGHAF; CDR3nt: TGTGCCAGCAGTTACGGACAGGGGGACTATGGCCACGCCTTC
abundance: medium-sized; v_gene: TRBV6-5; d_gene: -; j_gene: TRBJ2-1; CDR3aa: CASSYSITGDRFF; CDR3nt: TGTGCCAGCAGTTACTCCATAACGGGGGATCGGTTCTTC
abundance: many; v_gene: TRBV6-1; d_gene: -; j_gene: TRBJ2-1; CDR3aa: CASSEWGATPYNEQFF; CDR3nt: TGTGCCAGCAGTGAATGGGGGGCGACCCCCTACAATGAGCAGTTCTTC
abundance: -; v_gene: TRBV19; d_gene: TRBD1; j_gene: TRBJ2-1; CDR3aa: CASSIRPGQVRNEQFF; CDR3nt: TGTGCCAGTAGTATAAGACCGGGACAGGTCAGGAATGAGCAGTTCTTC
abundance: -; v_gene: TRBV7-2; d_gene: -; j_gene: TRBJ2-7; CDR3aa: CASSLRIRGSSYEQYF; CDR3nt: TGTGCCAGCAGCTTACGGATTAGAGGGTCTTCCTACGAGCAGTACTTC
abundance: -; v_gene: TRBV20-1; d_gene: -; j_gene: TRBJ2-1; CDR3aa: CSASSSMHEQFF; CDR3nt: TGCAGTGCTAGTTCTAGCATGCATGAGCAGTTCTTC
abundance: few; v_gene: TRBV11-2; d_gene: TRBD1; j_gene: TRBJ2-7; CDR3aa: CASNSLDRGIYEQYF; CDR3nt: TGTGCCAGCAACAGTCTGGACAGGGGGATCTACGAGCAGTACTTC
abundance: -; v_gene: TRBV11-1; d_gene: -; j_gene: TRBJ2-2; CDR3aa: CASSLNVTNTGELFF; CDR3nt: TGTGCCAGCAGCTTGAATGTGACGAACACCGGGGAGCTGTTTTTT
abundance: -; v_gene: TRBV5-6; d_gene: -; j_gene: TRBJ2-7; CDR3aa: CAGSLFGSSGFYEQYF; CDR3nt: TGTGCCGGCAGCTTGTTCGGATCAAGCGGGTTCTACGAGCAGTACTTC
abundance: many; v_gene: TRBV5-5; d_gene: -; j_gene: TRBJ1-1; CDR3aa: CASSLGGPGTEAFF; CDR3nt: TGTGCCAGCAGCTTGGGGGGCCCGGGCACTGAAGCTTTCTTT
abundance: medium-sized; v_gene: TRBV5-1; d_gene: -; j_gene: TRBJ2-7; CDR3aa: CASSPRMTASYEQYF; CDR3nt: TGCGCCAGCAGCCCACGGATGACGGCCTCCTACGAGCAGTACTTC
abundance: -; v_gene: TRBV10-3; d_gene: TRBD1; j_gene: TRBJ2-7; CDR3aa: CAISARQGTHREQYF; CDR3nt: TGTGCCATCAGTGCTCGACAGGGGACCCATAGGGAGCAGTACTTC
abundance: -; v_gene: TRBV20-1; d_gene: -; j_gene: TRBJ2-7; CDR3aa: CSAGKLDGQYEQYF; CDR3nt: TGCAGTGCTGGCAAACTAGATGGGCAATACGAGCAGTACTTC
abundance: medium-sized; v_gene: TRBV20-1; d_gene: -; j_gene: TRBJ1-2; CDR3aa: CSARDSTGARSGYTF; CDR3nt: TGCAGTGCTAGAGATAGTACAGGCGCCCGAAGTGGCTACACCTTC
abundance: many; v_gene: TRBV29-1; d_gene: TRBD2; j_gene: TRBJ2-7; CDR3aa: CSGGEGNYEQYF; CDR3nt: TGCAGCGGGGGGGAGGGGAACTACGAGCAGTACTTC
abundance: -; v_gene: TRBV15; d_gene: TRBD1; j_gene: TRBJ1-2; CDR3aa: CATSIGSRDSLYGYTF; CDR3nt: TGTGCCACCAGCATAGGAAGCAGGGACAGCCTATATGGCTACACCTTC
abundance: once; v_gene: TRBV20-1; d_gene: -; j_gene: TRBJ1-1; CDR3aa: CSTSRSELTEAFF; CDR3nt: TGCAGTACTAGTCGTTCCGAGCTCACTGAAGCTTTCTTT
abundance: -; v_gene: TRBV13; d_gene: -; j_gene: TRBJ2-5; CDR3aa: CASSFRPDRTQYF; CDR3nt: TGTGCCAGCAGCTTCCGACCAGATCGGACCCAGTACTTC
abundance: medium-sized; v_gene: TRBV11-3; d_gene: -; j_gene: TRBJ2-1; CDR3aa: CASSLHVYEQFF; CDR3nt: TGTGCCAGCAGCTTACATGTTTATGAGCAGTTCTTC
abundance: many; v_gene: TRBV7-2; d_gene: -; j_gene: TRBJ1-3; CDR3aa: CASSRVGGAGNTIYF; CDR3nt: TGTGCCAGCAGCCGTGTGGGGGGGGCTGGAAACACCATATATTTT
abundance: many; v_gene: TRBV13; d_gene: TRBD2; j_gene: TRBJ2-3; CDR3aa: CASSAGGRYSTDTQYF; CDR3nt: TGTGCCAGCAGTGCGGGGGGCCGCTACTCCACAGATACGCAGTATTTT
abundance: -; v_gene: TRBV28; d_gene: -; j_gene: TRBJ2-5; CDR3aa: CASTPLDGGLGGRDQETQYF; CDR3nt: TGTGCCAGCACACCTTTGGATGGGGGGCTCGGGGGCCGTGACCAAGAGACCCAGTACTTC
abundance: many; v_gene: TRBV20-1; d_gene: TRBD1; j_gene: TRBJ1-1; CDR3aa: CSAGDRGPQYTEAFF; CDR3nt: TGCAGTGCGGGAGACAGGGGGCCACAGTACACTGAAGCTTTCTTT
abundance: -; v_gene: TRBV12-3/TRBV12-4; d_gene: TRBD2; j_gene: TRBJ2-1; CDR3aa: CASSLGGGPSEQFF; CDR3nt: TGTGCCAGCAGTTTAGGGGGAGGGCCGTCCGAGCAGTTCTTC
abundance: -; v_gene: TRBV19; d_gene: TRBD1; j_gene: TRBJ2-2; CDR3aa: CASRYGQGDTGELFF; CDR3nt: TGTGCCAGCAGATACGGACAGGGGGACACCGGGGAGCTGTTTTTT
abundance: -; v_gene: TRBV7-2; d_gene: TRBD2; j_gene: TRBJ2-7; CDR3aa: CASSLKGQASGTSGNYEQYF; CDR3nt: TGTGCCAGCAGCTTAAAGGGACAGGCGAGCGGGACTAGCGGAAACTATGAGCAGTACTTC
abundance: -; v_gene: TRBV2; d_gene: -; j_gene: TRBJ2-1; CDR3aa: CANGQYNEQFF; CDR3nt: TGTGCCAACGGACAGTACAATGAGCAGTTCTTC
abundance: medium-sized; v_gene: TRBV12-3/TRBV12-4; d_gene: -; j_gene: TRBJ2-7; CDR3aa: CASKRGLFDWYF; CDR3nt: TGTGCCAGCAAACGGGGTCTATTCGATTGGTACTTC
abundance: many; v_gene: TRBV5-6; d_gene: -; j_gene: TRBJ2-5; CDR3aa: CASSLGLVERETQYF; CDR3nt: TGTGCCAGCAGCTTGGGACTAGTGGAAAGAGAGACCCAGTACTTC
abundance: many; v_gene: TRBV14; d_gene: TRBD1; j_gene: TRBJ1-6; CDR3aa: CASSQGQGAYNSPLHF; CDR3nt: TGTGCCAGCAGCCAAGGCCAGGGGGCCTATAATTCACCCCTCCACTTT
abundance: -; v_gene: TRBV6-9; d_gene: -; j_gene: TRBJ1-5; CDR3aa: CASSYGGNQQQHF; CDR3nt: TGTGCCAGCAGTTACGGAGGGAATCAGCAGCAGCATTTT